These 9 T cell receptor beta chains were sequenced from one sample in a study of T cell repertoires in cytomegalovirus infection. TCRdb fed the reads into MiXCR, producing one record per CDR3 protein. The repertoire holds about 900,000 distinct CDR3 sequences, approximately 33% seen once, with around an eighth in the top ten. No antigens are known for them. The sample was cultured CD8+ T cells from PBMCs, taken from culture after CMV antigen stimulation. Receptor source: a human donor in good health (CMV status not recorded). Some clones in this sample may be carry-over from other donors' samples.

This clonotype was counted ten times or more. This rearrangement joins TRBV7-8 to TRBJ1-4; D is possibly TRBD1 (5 bases). The CDR3 has 16 residues. The germline V gene has CDR1 SGHVS and CDR2 FQNEAQ. With 0 bases removed from V and 6 bases from J, the gap between germline ends came to 14 bases. For the CDR3, the DNA is TGTGCCAGCAGCTTAGCGTCGGCAGGGTGGGATGAAAAACTGTTTTTT. Residues: CASSLASAGWDEKLFF.

This chain joins TRBV5-5 and TRBJ1-5, with D unresolved. This CDR3 has 14 residues. Trimming cost V 4 bases and J 7 bases, with 15 bases left between them. The V gene's germline CDR1 is SGHKS and CDR2 YYEKEE (reference sequence). The DNA for the CDR3 is TGTGCCAGCAGCCCCCGAAAAGCAGGACAGCCCCAGCATTTT. As protein: CASSPRKAGQPQHF.

The V gene is TRBV6-1, the J gene TRBJ2-1; TRBD2 matches 8 bases. Germline CDR1 and CDR2: MNHNS and SASEGT. This CDR3 region has 14 residues. The J segment lost 8 bases and the V segment lost 5 bases, leaving 8 bases of the junction unmatched. Here the CDR3 reads CASSPDGLADEQFF. The CDR3 nucleotides read TGTGCCAGCAGTCCTGATGGACTAGCCGATGAGCAGTTCTTC.

The rearrangement links TRBV15 to TRBJ1-1, with a possible D match to TRBD1 (6 bases). V lost 0 bases and J lost 9, with 14 bases in between. Germline V gives CDR1 LNHNV, CDR2 YYDKDF (reference sequence). This CDR3 spans 14 amino acids. This CDR3 reads CATSRDGQSVKAFF. The CDR3 DNA follows: TGTGCCACCAGCAGAGATGGACAGTCGGTGAAAGCTTTCTTT.

This clonotype occurred a few times. The rearrangement uses TRBV7-9 and TRBJ2-3; 7 bases line up with TRBD1. This CDR3 has 16 residues. Germline V gene data show CDR1 as SEHNR and CDR2 as FQNEAQ (reference sequence). Losses at the gene ends were 4 bases for V and 2 bases for J; bases not matched to a gene: 9. As DNA, the CDR3 is TGTGCCAGCAGCTGGACCGGGACAGAGAACACAGATACGCAGTATTTT. Protein product: CASSWTGTENTDTQYF.

This clonotype was detected many times. The genes are TRBV7-2 and TRBJ1-5, with TRBD1 matching 7 bases. Per germline, CDR1 SGHTA and CDR2 FQGNSA. The CDR3 runs to 15 residues. V shed 1 base and J 4 bases; nucleotides not matched to a gene: 4. The DNA for the CDR3 is TGTGCCAGCAGCTTAGTTGGCAGGGGGAATCAGCCCCAGCATTTT. As protein: CASSLVGRGNQPQHF.

This chain joins TRBV4-1 and TRBJ2-1; possibly TRBD1 or TRBD2 for D (6 bases each). The germline V gene has CDR1 MGHRA and CDR2 YSYEKL. With 4 bases removed from V and 5 bases from J, the gap between germline ends came to 9 bases. This CDR3 spans 13 amino acids. CDR3 sequence (DNA): TGCGCCAGCAGCCGTGGGGGGCACAATGAGCAGTTCTTC. This codes for CASSRGGHNEQFF.

This rearrangement joins TRBV12-5 to TRBJ2-7; the D is unclear. Per the germline V gene, CDR1 is LGHNT and CDR2 is FRNRAP. The CDR3 is 17 residues long. V was trimmed by 1 base and J by 3 bases, leaving 19 bases between them. The CDR3 is CASGLAGTWGKGYEQYV. In DNA form, the CDR3 reads TGTGCTAGTGGTTTGGCGGGTACTTGGGGTAAAGGCTACGAGCAGTACGTC.

This clonotype appeared many times. The genes are TRBV7-2 and TRBJ1-2; D is unresolved. Trimming took off 7 bases at V and 8 bases at J, with 11 bases between the two ends. Germline V gene data show CDR1 as SGHTA and CDR2 as FQGNSA. The CDR3 sequence is 11 residues long. CDR3 region: CASTPGGGYTF. The CDR3 nucleotides read TGTGCCAGCACCCCGGGAGGGGGCTACACCTTC.